This T cell receptor beta chain was sequenced in a study of T cells in Graves' hyperthyroidism and ophthalmopathy (dated by TCRdb to between 2017 and 2020). About the study as a whole: Peripheral blood was sampled at the time of initial diagnosis, prior to any treatment. A discovery cohort of around 100 patients, roughly 43 with Graves' ophthalmopathy and 55 to 60 with stable Graves' hyperthyroidism, was used to find distinguishing TCR V-J signatures. An independent validation cohort of under 20 hyperthyroidism patients and some 15 patients who later progressed to ophthalmopathy tested prospective prediction of ophthalmopathy. For training and testing, the approximately 97 patients in the discovery cohort were randomly divided in a 7:3 ratio. In addition, the study compared T-cell repertoires in thyroid tissue and in blood from roughly six Graves' hyperthyroidism patients. Once sampling was done, hyperthyroidism patients were given methimazole at a starting dose of 30 mg daily, whereas ophthalmopathy patients were given high-dose intravenous methylprednisolone. TCR Vbeta CDR3 sequencing of roughly 140 peripheral blood samples (over 40 ophthalmopathy, 75 to 85 hyperthyroidism and some 17 progressor patients) is reported in the paper.

The TCR beta CDR3 regions were amplified from RNA transcripts. The TCR CDR3 was subjected to a first round of RT-PCR using the HTBI primer set and the Qiagen OneStep RT-PCR kit. Libraries were constructed in a second round of multiplex PCR, after which size selection and purification were carried out. Sequencing of the libraries was done on an Illumina HiSeq2000 using paired-end 100 bp reads. As for the original processing: SOAPnuke was used to process the raw data, throwing out any read that contained adapters or uncalled bases, had a mean Phred below 15, or lacked an exact constant-primer or identifier match. High-quality paired reads were merged with COPE v1.2.5, and unique nucleotide sequences were defined as clonotypes. MiTCR v1.1 was used to align clonotypes to the IMGT TRBV, TRBD and TRBJ reference segments. Analysis was restricted to V-J combinations with a frequency above 0.0001, which covered 99.2% of repertoires. The TCS score was defined as the ratio of F50 (clonal expansion) to E x V (chaos), calculated using BLOSUM62-based TCRdist between CDR3 peptides within each V-J. Welch's t-statistics and random forest reduced roughly 530 V-J features to fewer than 15, which were used in a naive Bayes classifier (R e1071). TCRdb cleaned the public reads at Q25 with fastp, built clones with MiXCR and kept in-frame beta chains. Rows are combined by CDR3 protein, so each entry shows the most common genes and DNA. The V and J calls and clone size come from TCRdb's table, not from the authors' own analysis. The sample table records around 500,000 distinct CDR3 sequences; approximately 14% of these occur just once. The top ten clonotypes cover about 15% of the sample.

Per the germline V gene, SQVTM is the CDR1 and ANQGSEA is the CDR2. The CDR3 contains 11 residues, cysteine and phenylalanine counted. The read is trimmed to its CDR3 DNA, 33 bases read in frame from base 1. The trim is 6 bases for V and 3 bases for J, with a gap of 8 bases between the germline ends. The research as a whole found: In validation, the model predicted progression to ophthalmopathy a median of roughly 6.2 months before onset, with 65% to 71% sensitivity and just under 75% specificity. Sample size was not statistically predetermined, and investigators were not blinded to group allocation. Most expanded thyroid clonotypes (frequency above 0.001) were also detected in blood, a finding suggesting that blood repertoires may reflect thyroid immune responses. A 13 V-J signature model separated ophthalmopathy from stable hyperthyroidism, with just over 85% sensitivity and roughly 81% specificity in cross-validation and 80%/75% in testing.

As regards this clonotype: No antigen is known for it. It has no much larger one-base neighbor in the sample; base qualities were not kept.

Stable Graves' hyperthyroidism was defined as no progression to ophthalmopathy during 18 months of follow-up. Hyperthyroidism patients were newly diagnosed, had a disease duration of under 2 months, and were aged 18 to 65 years. Exclusion was applied to patients with uncontrolled infections, other autoimmune diseases, pregnancy or lactation. Diagnoses were based on clinical symptoms, serum thyroxine and TRAb, thyroid ultrasound and orbital computed tomography. Ficoll-Paque density gradient centrifugation was used to isolate PBMCs from approximately 11 ml of fresh peripheral blood. Total RNA was extracted using Trizol reagent, and RNA quality was assessed on an Agilent 2100 Bioanalyzer.

Material: blood. Recombination linked TRBV29-1 to TRBJ1-1; the D gene cannot be named for sure. The clonotype comes from a woman between 40 and 50 years old with Graves' hyperthyroidism. The nucleotide sequence is TGCAGCGTACCACAAGACACTGAAGCTTTCTTT. Translated, it gives CSVPQDTEAFF.